This T cell receptor (beta chain) was observed in a study of CD8 T cells in Susac syndrome. Study-level results: The number of individuals included in the study's TCR sequencing and HLA analysis was acknowledged as relatively small. The CD4+ T cell repertoires, which came from Susac syndrome patients, showed no sign of clonal expansion.

Germline CDR1 and CDR2: KGHDR and SFDVKD. The CDR3 has 14 amino acids. The V segment lost 5 bases and the J segment 7 bases; nucleotides outside the gene matches: 4. Reverse transcription of roughly 0.5 to 1 ug RNA was performed with random hexamers. Across 54 Vbeta and 13 Jbeta, TCR beta CDR3 was amplified with immunoSEQ multiplex PCR. TCRdb itself ran the immunoSEQ multiplex PCR reads through MiXCR, one entry per CDR3 protein. The sample has around 130,000 distinct CDR3 sequences, 96% seen once; the top ten hold less than 0.15%. Concerning this clonotype: The antigen is not known.

Material for sequencing was CD4+ T cells from PBMCs. The receptor was derived from a human donor with Susac syndrome. The chain has TRBV24-1 and TRBJ2-1; TRBD2 matches 10 bases. This CDR3 is CATSGAGGGNEQFF. In nucleotides, the CDR3 is TGTGCCACCAGTGGAGCGGGAGGGGGGAATGAGCAGTTCTTC.